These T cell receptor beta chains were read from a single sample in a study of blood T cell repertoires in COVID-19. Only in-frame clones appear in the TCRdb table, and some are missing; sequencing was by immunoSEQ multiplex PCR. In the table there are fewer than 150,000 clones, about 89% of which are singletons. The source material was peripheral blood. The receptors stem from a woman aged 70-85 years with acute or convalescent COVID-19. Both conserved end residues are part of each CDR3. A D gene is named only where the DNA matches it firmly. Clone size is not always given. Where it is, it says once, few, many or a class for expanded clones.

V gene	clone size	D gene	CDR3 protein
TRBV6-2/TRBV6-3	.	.	CASSDAQGLAGNTIYF
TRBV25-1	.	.	CASSAGRGNGYTF
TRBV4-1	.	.	CASSQHNVMNTEAFF
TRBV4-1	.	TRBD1	CASSQDSAGGYYGYTF
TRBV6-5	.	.	CASSWATGRSPLHF
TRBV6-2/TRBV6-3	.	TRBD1	CASSHQGTVSNQPQHF
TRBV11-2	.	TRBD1	CASSLPDVRDRGQETQYF
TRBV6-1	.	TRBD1	CASRPTGGHGELFF
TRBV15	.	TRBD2	CATSLGLAYEQYF
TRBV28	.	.	CASSPQFDQPQHF
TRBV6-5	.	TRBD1	CASTGGTEAFF
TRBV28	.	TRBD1	CASRRQGAAQPQHF
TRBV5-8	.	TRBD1	CASSPRDRGYEQYF
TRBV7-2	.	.	CASRSGGVGNQPQHF
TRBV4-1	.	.	CASSQQPGRNTEAFF
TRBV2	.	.	CASRLGVGETQYF
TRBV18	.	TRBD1	CASSPPRTGSYEQYF
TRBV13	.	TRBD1	CASSFGPYRGGNSPLHF
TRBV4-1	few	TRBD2	CASSTTSVDTQYF
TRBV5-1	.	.	CASSLQALSGNTIYF
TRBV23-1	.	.	CASSDSPSGNTIYF
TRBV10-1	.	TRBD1	CASSVDRGYGYTF
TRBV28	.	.	CASSLWAFDETTEAFF
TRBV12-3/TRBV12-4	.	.	CASRLVSPGELFF
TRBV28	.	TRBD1	CASTPGQGDTIYF
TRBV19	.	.	CASSIWGGTEAFF
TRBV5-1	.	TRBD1	CASSVTRTGGGYTF
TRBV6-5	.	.	CASRYRTEAFF
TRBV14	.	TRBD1	CASSQALVQGPGNTIYF
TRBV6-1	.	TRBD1	CASSDRGTQPQHF
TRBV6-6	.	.	CASSYEDFPDTIYF
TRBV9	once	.	CASSLRDTQNTEAFF
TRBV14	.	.	CASSPRAPPGEQFF
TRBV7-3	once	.	CASSLLENRSYNQPQHF
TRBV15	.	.	CATSRDLGGISNGYTF
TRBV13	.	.	CASSVQGGTYEQYF
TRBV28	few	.	CASSLRRQSNQPQHF
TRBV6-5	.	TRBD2	CASAPGLANDEQFF
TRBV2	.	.	CATLDGEGWGTEAFF
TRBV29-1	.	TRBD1	CSVYRGLGTEAFF
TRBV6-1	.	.	CASSEGVRPNEQYF
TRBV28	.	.	CASSSAGTTYEQYF
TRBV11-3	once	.	CASSPKTAYGYTF
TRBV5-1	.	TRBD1	CASRNQGAGGELFF
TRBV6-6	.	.	CASTISGSGNSPLHF
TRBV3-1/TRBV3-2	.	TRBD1	CASRQGGDYGYTF
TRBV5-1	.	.	CASSLGDMSYGYTF
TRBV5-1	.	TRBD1	CASSSHPGQGSYEQYF
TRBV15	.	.	CATSRQAGADTQYF
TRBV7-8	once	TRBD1	CASSSGTGAGETQYF
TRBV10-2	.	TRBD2	CASSEAGGDYEQYF
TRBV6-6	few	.	CASSRAPNSPLHF
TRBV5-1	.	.	CASRFGEENTEAFF
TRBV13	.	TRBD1	CASSLRTGATGNEQFF
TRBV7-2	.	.	CASSRGGTGRNEQYF
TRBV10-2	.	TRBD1	CASSEQGALTEAFF
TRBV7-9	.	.	CASSLMRGETQYF
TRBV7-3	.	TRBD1	CASSFSGGEDTQYF
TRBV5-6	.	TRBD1	CASSLGRPGQATYEQYF